The 30 T cell receptor beta chains below all came from one sample that was sequenced in a study of Graves' ophthalmopathy and Graves' hyperthyroidism. CDR3 regions of TCR beta were amplified from RNA transcripts. RT-PCR was first run with HTBI primers, then multiplex PCR in a second round. TCRdb itself ran the multiplex PCR reads through MiXCR, one entry per CDR3 protein. The table lists 650,000 to 900,000 distinct CDR3 sequences, roughly two fifths of them singletons. The sample consisted of peripheral blood. These TCRs come from an adult man with Graves' ophthalmopathy.

The table lists this clonotype with many counts. The J gene is TRBJ1-5, the V gene TRBV7-9; 11 nucleotides line up with TRBD1. CDR1 and CDR2 (germline): SEHNR, FQNEAQ (reference sequence). V was pared by 5 bases and J by 1 base, with 4 bases of the junction left unmatched. This CDR3 has 16 amino acids. The CDR3 DNA follows: TGTGCCAGCAGCCCCGGACAGGGGGCCAGCAATCAGCCCCAGCATTTT. This sequence encodes CASSPGQGASNQPQHF.

This chain joins TRBV7-8 and TRBJ1-6, with D uncertain. CDR1 is SGHVS and CDR2 is FQNEAQ in the germline V gene. This CDR3 has 18 residues. Trimming left V 2 bases short and J 0 bases short, with 14 bases between. CDR3 bases: TGTGCCAGCAGCTTACGGATGGTGGCTAGCTCCTATAATTCACCCCTCCACTTT. This codes for CASSLRMVASSYNSPLHF.

This clonotype was counted at least ten times. CDR3 amino acids: CSVNEQGTEQYF. The DNA of the CDR3 is TGCAGCGTTAATGAACAGGGTACCGAGCAGTACTTC. V is TRBV29-1 and J is TRBJ2-7; possible D gene TRBD1, 6 bases. Germline CDR1 and CDR2: SQVTM and ANQGSEA. V was trimmed by 5 bases and J by 6 bases, leaving 14 bases between them. The CDR3 spans 12 residues.

This clonotype occurred many times. This rearrangement joins TRBV20-1 to TRBJ2-7; 7 bases fit TRBD2. Trimming took 0 bases from V and 10 from J; bases not matched to a gene: 6. The CDR3 is 12 residues long. Germline-derived CDR1 and CDR2 are DFQATT and SNEGSKA (reference sequence). The CDR3 DNA is TGCAGTGCTAGAGATCGGCTAGCGGTACAGTACTTC. Amino acid sequence: CSARDRLAVQYF.

This clonotype was counted at least ten times. The rearrangement uses TRBV29-1 and TRBJ2-6; D remains ambiguous. The CDR3 is made up of 17 amino acids. Germline assignment: CDR1 SQVTM and CDR2 ANQGSEA. V lost 0 bases to trimming and J lost 0 bases, with 12 bases between them. CDR3 sequence (DNA): TGCAGCGTTGAAGATTCCCAATATACCTCTGGGGCCAACGTCCTGACTTTC. Residues: CSVEDSQYTSGANVLTF.

The gene calls are TRBV10-3 and TRBJ2-2; 8 nucleotides line up with TRBD1. V shed 10 bases and J 3 bases; nucleotides not matched to a gene: 10. This CDR3 contains 15 residues. CDR1 and CDR2 (germline): ENHRY, SYGVKD. CDR3 nucleotide sequence: TGTGCCAGCAGCCCAGGACAGGGCGACACCGGGGAGCTGTTTTTT. Amino acids: CASSPGQGDTGELFF.

Details on this clonotype: One end of the junction does not line up with germline, which may come from a read error. The chain has TRBV10-3 and TRBJ1-3, with D maybe TRBD1 (5 bases). This CDR3 spans 16 amino acids. Germline CDR1 ENHRY, CDR2 SYGVKD. For the CDR3, the DNA is TGTGCCAGCAGTTACTATACAGGATCCGGTGGAAACACCATATATTTT. Amino acids: CASSYYTGSGGNTIYF.

This clonotype was found many times. The chain is built from TRBV25-1 and TRBJ1-2; no reliable D call. There are 13 residues in the CDR3. Germline V gene data show CDR1 as MGHDK and CDR2 as SYGVNS. V was trimmed by 3 bases and J by 8 bases, leaving 13 bases between them. This chain's CDR3 is CASSDRIEGGYTF. The CDR3 DNA reads as TGTGCCAGCAGTGACCGAATTGAAGGCGGCTACACCTTC.

The rearrangement uses TRBV9 and TRBJ1-4; 9 bases fit TRBD1. The CDR3 has 14 residues. Germline values: CDR1 SGDLS, CDR2 YYNGEE. V dropped 6 bases and J dropped 6; count of bases not matched to a gene: 6. The CDR3 reads CASTPGTGYEKLFF. In DNA, the CDR3 is TGTGCCAGCACCCCGGGGACAGGGTATGAAAAACTGTTTTTT.

Turning to this clonotype: A much bigger clone sits one base away, suggesting this may be a read error. The rearrangement links TRBV7-7 to TRBJ2-1; D gene uncertain. CDR1 is SSHAT, CDR2 FNYEAQ, per germline (reference sequence). This CDR3 is built from 13 residues. CDR3 loop: CASSFGSNNGQFF. In DNA form, the CDR3 reads TGTGCCAGCAGCTTTGGTAGCAACAATGGGCAGTTCTTC.

V gene TRBV12-3 or TRBV12-4 combines with J gene TRBJ2-6; TRBD1 might be the D (5 bases). The ends were cut back, 6 bases at V and 0 bases at J, with 12 bases in the middle. The CDR3 loop spans 16 amino acids. This chain's CDR3 is CASSQGTGSGANVLTF. The CDR3, as DNA: TGTGCCAGCAGCCAAGGTACAGGCTCTGGGGCCAACGTCCTGACTTTC.

CDR3 nucleotide sequence: TGCGCCAGCAGCTTCTCGGACAGGGTTCAAAAACTGTTTTTT. Protein product: CASSFSDRVQKLFF. This chain links TRBV5-1 with TRBJ1-4; 8 positions match TRBD1. The junction had 6 bases not matched to a gene; V was cut back by 2 bases and J by 9 bases. The CDR3 has 14 amino acids. The germline V gene has CDR1 SGHRS and CDR2 YFSETQ.

As to this clonotype: A much larger clone lies a single base off, so this may be a read error. This chain uses TRBV20-1 with TRBJ2-5; D perhaps matches TRBD2 (5 bases). The CDR3 length is 12 residues. CDR1 and CDR2 (germline): DFQATT, SNEGSKA (reference sequence). Trimming shortened V by 5 bases and J by 4 bases, and 11 bases separated the two germline ends. CDR3 nucleotide sequence: TGCAGTGCTGATGTTGCGGGAGAGACCCAGTACTTC. This codes for CSADVAGETQYF.

This clonotype was seen many times. The chain employs TRBV24-1 and TRBJ2-2; D may be TRBD1 (6 bases). Trimming took 7 bases from V and 3 from J, leaving 17 bases between them. The CDR3 is 16 residues long. Germline loops: CDR1 KGHDR, CDR2 SFDVKD. The chain's CDR3 is CATSYTGKRDTGELFF. The CDR3, as DNA: TGTGCCACCAGCTATACAGGGAAGAGGGACACCGGGGAGCTGTTTTTT.

This clonotype was seen only a few times. The chain uses TRBV14 and TRBJ1-6; D is unclear. Looked up from germline, CDR1 is SGHDN and CDR2 is FVKESK. The CDR3 length is 15 residues. The ends were cut back, 1 base at V and 5 bases at J, with 9 bases in the middle. CDR3 DNA sequence: TGTGCCAGCAGCCAAGCCTGGCAAAATAATTCACCCCTCCACTTT. Protein: CASSQAWQNNSPLHF.

This clonotype was recorded many times. This chain joins TRBV15 and TRBJ1-1; D is uncertain. Trimming pared 3 bases from V and 7 bases from J, leaving 9 bases between. This CDR3 comprises 12 residues. CDR1 and CDR2 from the germline V gene are LNHNV and YYDKDF (reference sequence). DNA for the CDR3: TGTGCCACCAGCAGGGGAAGGGATGAAGCTTTCTTT. It codes for CATSRGRDEAFF.

This clonotype was seen more than once but under ten times. The chain links TRBV5-1 to TRBJ2-5, with 9 nucleotides matching TRBD2. Trimming cost V 4 bases and J 5 bases; bases outside gene matches: 15. Germline V gene sequence: CDR1 SGHRS, CDR2 YFSETQ. The CDR3 covers 17 residues. CDR3 sequence: CASSPAASGTIGETQYF. CDR3 DNA: TGCGCCAGCAGCCCGGCGGCTAGCGGGACGATCGGGGAGACCCAGTACTTC.

The chain links TRBV19 to TRBJ1-1; a possible D gene is TRBD1 (5 bases). Between the trimmed V and J ends, which lost 4 bases and 4 bases, there was a span of 13 bases. CDR3 size: 14 residues. Germline assignment: CDR1 LNHDA and CDR2 SQIVND (reference sequence). CDR3: CASSRGDPTTEAFF. The DNA of the CDR3 is TGTGCCAGTAGTAGAGGGGATCCAACCACTGAAGCTTTCTTT.

This chain joins TRBV7-2 and TRBJ2-7; maybe TRBD1 (6 bases). From germline, CDR1 is SGHTA and CDR2 FQGNSA. Trimming removed 5 bases at V and 3 bases at J, with 26 bases between. CDR3 length: 18 amino acids. This CDR3 is CASSIKKYPGHDLYEQYF. CDR3 nucleotide sequence: TGTGCCAGCAGCATAAAAAAATACCCGGGACACGATCTCTACGAGCAGTACTTC.

This clonotype appeared a few times. This chain links TRBV9 with TRBJ1-4; D not resolved. CDR3 length equals 13 residues. Germline V lookup: CDR1 SGDLS, CDR2 YYNGEE. Trimming pared 3 bases from V and 8 bases from J, leaving 11 bases between. The CDR3 sequence is CASSDSREEKLFF. The CDR3 DNA sequence: TGTGCCAGCAGCGATAGCCGTGAGGAAAAACTGTTTTTT. The variable domain in full, with the rest retrieved from reference TRBV9 and TRBJ1-4, is DSGVTQTPKHLITATGQRVTLRCSPRSGDLSVYWYQQSLDQGLQFLIQYYNGEERAKGNILERFSAQQFPDLHSELNLSSLELGDSALYFCASSDSREEKLFFGSGTQLSVL.

This clonotype was detected ten times or more. J is TRBJ2-5 and V is TRBV11-2; D unclear. The germline V and J ends were trimmed by 5 bases and 5 bases, with 12 bases remaining between them. The V gene's germline CDR1 is SGHAT and CDR2 FQNNGV. The CDR3 length is 13 residues. CDR3 residues: CASSLRRWETQYF. In DNA, the CDR3 is TGTGCCAGCAGCCTCCGACGGTGGGAGACCCAGTACTTC. Together with reference TRBV11-2 and TRBJ2-5, the CDR3 gives the full variable domain: EAGVAQSPRYKIIEKRQSVAFWCNPISGHATLYWYQQILGQGPKLLIQFQNNGVVDDSQLPKDRFSAERLKGVDSTLKIQPAKLEDSAVYLCASSLRRWETQYFGPGTRLLVL.

The V gene is TRBV10-3, the J gene TRBJ1-1, with 8 nucleotides matching TRBD1. After removal of 10 bases from V and 4 bases from J, the junction contained 11 bases not matched to a gene. The CDR3 contains 14 residues. Per the germline V gene, CDR1 is ENHRY and CDR2 is SYGVKD. The CDR3 spells CASQQGGTGTEAFF. CDR3 DNA: TGTGCCAGCCAACAGGGGGGGACTGGCACTGAAGCTTTCTTT.

On this clonotype itself: A much more abundant neighbour one base away suggests this may be a read error. This rearrangement joins TRBV7-3 to TRBJ1-3; no clear D. The CDR3 is made up of 17 amino acids. Per the germline V gene, CDR1 is SGHTA and CDR2 is FQGTGA. Trimming shortened V by 2 bases and J by 2 bases, and 16 bases separated the two germline ends. In nucleotides, the CDR3 is TGTGCCAGCAGCTTAGTGGCCCCGTCGATCCCTGGAAACACCATATATTTT. It encodes CASSLVAPSIPGNTIYF. Looking up the rest from reference TRBV7-3 and TRBJ1-3 gives the full variable domain: GAGVSQTPSNKVTEKGKYVELRCDPISGHTALYWYRQSLGQGPEFLIYFQGTGAADDSGLPNDRFFAVRPEGSVSTLKIQRTERGDSAVYLCASSLVAPSIPGNTIYFGEGSWLTVV.

The chain carries TRBV12-3 or TRBV12-4 and TRBJ1-1; D is unclear. This CDR3 region has 14 residues. The V and J ends lost 3 bases and 4 bases respectively, with 12 bases between them. CDR3 amino acids: CASSFYRRSTEAFF. The CDR3 coding sequence is TGTGCCAGCAGTTTCTACCGACGGAGCACTGAAGCTTTCTTT.

The V call is TRBV29-1, the J call TRBJ1-1, with D possibly being TRBD1 (5 bases). Trimming stripped 7 bases from V and 2 bases from J, with 14 bases between. Per germline, CDR1 SQVTM and CDR2 ANQGSEA. The length of the CDR3 is 13 residues. This chain's CDR3 is CSAVNRHNTEAFF. The CDR3 nucleotides are TGCAGCGCTGTGAACAGGCACAACACTGAAGCTTTCTTT.

This clonotype was observed a handful of times. This chain joins TRBV10-3 and TRBJ1-6, with 11 bases fitting TRBD1. V trimming: 10 bases; J trimming: 9 bases; junction bases outside the gene matches: 11. This CDR3 contains 15 residues. Germline V gene data show CDR1 as ENHRY and CDR2 as SYGVKD. The CDR3 spells CASSPGQGGGSPLHF. Here the CDR3 DNA reads TGTGCCAGCAGCCCGGGACAGGGGGGGGGTTCACCCCTCCACTTT.

V and J are TRBV12-3 or TRBV12-4 and TRBJ1-5; D not certain. V gave up 6 bases and J gave up 11 bases, with 17 bases separating them. The CDR3 loop spans 13 amino acids. CDR3 in amino acids: CASSQDTPRAQHF. For the CDR3, the DNA is TGTGCCAGCAGCCAAGATACCCCAAGGGCCCAGCATTTT.

This chain joins TRBV29-1 and TRBJ1-2; a weak D match, TRBD1 (5 bases). Germline CDR1 SQVTM, CDR2 ANQGSEA. This CDR3 has 12 residues. V dropped 6 bases and J dropped 8 bases, with 16 bases sitting between them. DNA for the CDR3: TGCAGCGTAGTTCTCGGGACCCGCGGCTACACCTTC. Its protein is CSVVLGTRGYTF. Variable domain in full (rest from reference TRBV29-1 and TRBJ1-2): SAVISQKPSRDICQRGTSLTIQCQVDSQVTMMFWYRQQPGQSLTLIATANQGSEATYESGFVIDKFPISRPNLTFSTLTVSNMSPEDSSIYLCSVVLGTRGYTFGSGTRLTVV.

This clonotype has ten or more counts. The chain combines TRBV10-3 with TRBJ1-2; 10 bases match TRBD1. The CDR3 runs 16 residues. V was pared by 4 bases and J by 4 bases, with 9 bases of the junction left unmatched. CDR1 and CDR2 (germline): ENHRY, SYGVKD. DNA for the CDR3: TGTGCCATCAGTGCCACCGGGACAGGGGATGGCTATGGCTACACCTTC. As protein: CAISATGTGDGYGYTF.

The table lists this clonotype with many counts. One end of the junction is discordant with germline, which a read error may explain. The J gene is TRBJ2-7, the V gene TRBV7-2; 13 nucleotides agree with TRBD2. The CDR3 totals 14 residues. Germline V lookup: CDR1 SGHTA, CDR2 FQGNSA. CDR3 protein: CASSRTSGSPATTF. The CDR3 DNA reads TGTGCCAGCAGCCGGACTAGCGGGAGTCCTGCCACGACTTTC.